One sample yielded the 21 T cell receptor beta chains listed below, sequenced in a study of T cells of healthy individuals. TCRdb passed the 5' RACE reads through MiXCR, listing each CDR3 protein once. This table holds 60,000 to 70,000 distinct CDR3 sequences, under 20% found once. The receptors here all came from a human donor in good health.

This sequence joins TRBV7-9 and TRBJ2-1, with D perhaps given as TRBD1 or TRBD2 (5 bases each). Germline values: CDR1 SEHNR, CDR2 FQNEAQ (reference sequence). This CDR3 is 14 amino acids long. V lost 3 bases and J 9 bases, leaving 15 bases between the germline ends. In nucleotides, the CDR3 is TGTGCCAGCAGCTTTGGGGGTGGTACAATTGAGCAGTTCTTC. Protein sequence: CASSFGGGTIEQFF.

J is TRBJ2-2 and V is TRBV3-1; 8 bases align to TRBD2. V was clipped by 4 bases and J by 6 bases; unmatched bases: 13. The CDR3 loop spans 17 amino acids. Per the germline V gene, CDR1 is LGHDT and CDR2 is YNNKEL (reference sequence). This CDR3 reads CASSRARSGAKSGELFF. CDR3 sequence (DNA): TGTGCCAGCAGCCGTGCCCGTAGCGGGGCAAAATCCGGGGAGCTGTTTTTT.

Many counts were recorded for this clonotype. The chain is built from TRBV12-3 or TRBV12-4 and TRBJ2-2, with 9 bases aligning to TRBD1. The CDR3 loop spans 15 amino acids. J gave up 6 bases and V 6 bases, and 8 bases lay outside the gene matches. The CDR3 DNA follows: TGTGCCAGCAGCAAGACAGGGGGGCCGGCCGGGGAGCTGTTTTTT. Amino acids: CASSKTGGPAGELFF.

V usage is TRBV4-2 and J usage is TRBJ1-2; a possible D gene is TRBD1 (5 bases). V was shortened by 0 bases and J by 4 bases, with 12 bases between the two germline ends. The CDR3 totals 15 residues. Germline V lookup: CDR1 LGHNA, CDR2 YNFKEQ. The CDR3: CASSQDSKGSYGYTF. The CDR3, as DNA: TGTGCCAGCAGCCAAGATTCAAAGGGGAGCTATGGCTACACCTTC.

As to this clonotype: A much larger clonotype is one base distant, so this may be a read error. The chain employs TRBV20-1 and TRBJ2-3; a weak D match, TRBD2 (5 bases). This CDR3 region has 15 residues. Between the trimmed V and J ends, which lost 6 bases and 3 bases, there was a span of 19 bases. Germline CDR1 is DFQATT and CDR2 is SNEGSKA (reference sequence). CDR3 loop: CSAPAGVASTDTQYF. In DNA form, the CDR3 reads TGCAGTGCCCCCGCCGGGGTAGCCTCGACAGATACGCAGTATTTT.

A note on this clonotype: One end of the junction fails to match germline, which may point to a read error. The V and J genes are TRBV6-1 and TRBJ2-1; 7 nucleotides align to TRBD2. Germline CDR1 reads MNHNS; CDR2 reads SASEGT. The CDR3 consists of 15 residues. The CDR3 DNA is TGTTCCAGCAGTGAAGCGCGCGGGGGAAACAATGAGCAGTTCTTC. Translation gives CSSSEARGGNNEQFF.

This clonotype has ten or more counts. This chain uses TRBV9 with TRBJ2-7; no clear D gene. The CDR3 runs 12 residues. V lost 4 bases, J lost 5 bases, and 10 bases lay in between. Germline V gives CDR1 SGDLS, CDR2 YYNGEE. The CDR3 DNA reads TGTGCCAGCAGCCGAGCCACAAACGAGCAGTACTTC. Protein sequence: CASSRATNEQYF.

This clonotype occurred many times. The V call is TRBV19, the J call TRBJ2-3, with 9 bases fitting TRBD2. The CDR3 is 17 amino acids. The germline V gene has CDR1 LNHDA and CDR2 SQIVND (reference sequence). Trimming removed 4 bases from V and 3 bases from J; junction bases left unmatched: 11. The CDR3 loop is CASSTRPGLAGTDTQYF. CDR3 DNA: TGTGCCAGTAGTACCCGACCGGGACTAGCTGGGACAGATACGCAGTATTTT. Full variable domain (missing parts from reference TRBV19 and TRBJ2-3): DGGITQSPKYLFRKEGQNVTLSCEQNLNHDAMYWYRQDPGQGLRLIYYSQIVNDFQKGDIAEGYSVSREKKESFPLTVTSAQKNPTAFYLCASSTRPGLAGTDTQYFGPGTRLTVL.

This clonotype was counted at least ten times. The chain recombines TRBV6-5 with TRBJ2-1; 9 bases agree with TRBD2. Per the germline V gene, CDR1 is MNHEY and CDR2 is SVGAGI. J was trimmed by 5 bases and V by 6 bases; bases with no gene match: 8. The CDR3 runs 15 residues. The CDR3, as DNA: TGTGCCAGCAGGACCTCGGGACTAGCTAACAATGAGCAGTTCTTC. This sequence encodes CASRTSGLANNEQFF.

The V call is TRBV20-1, the J call TRBJ1-4, with a tentative D call TRBD1 (6 bases). V gave up 5 bases and J gave up 8 bases, with 15 bases separating them. The CDR3 is 13 residues long. CDR1 DFQATT and CDR2 SNEGSKA come from the germline V gene (reference sequence). CDR3 in DNA: TGCAGTGCTCGGACAGCCAGTGGGGAAAAACTGTTTTTT. It translates to CSARTASGEKLFF.

This clonotype was seen a few times. The rearrangement joins TRBV28 to TRBJ1-5; 7 nucleotides agree with TRBD1. CDR1 is MDHEN, CDR2 SYDVKM, per germline. This CDR3 has 13 residues. The V gene end was trimmed by 10 bases and the J gene end by 7 bases; junction bases not matched to a gene: 10. CDR3 in amino acids: CATLDRAGQPQHF. DNA for the CDR3: TGTGCCACCCTAGACAGGGCAGGGCAGCCCCAGCATTTT.

This clonotype was observed a handful of times. The chain carries TRBV6-2 or TRBV6-3 and TRBJ2-5; 9 bases are a match to TRBD2. Germline V gene sequence: CDR1 MNHEY, CDR2 SVGEGT. The CDR3 consists of 14 residues. With 6 bases clipped from V and 1 base from J, the junction kept 3 bases outside the gene matches. CDR3 protein: CASRTSGPQETQYF. The CDR3 DNA reads as TGTGCCAGCAGGACTAGCGGCCCCCAAGAGACCCAGTACTTC.

This chain connects TRBV10-3 to TRBJ2-1, with D possibly matching TRBD2 (5 bases). V shed 5 bases and J shed 0 bases, with 14 bases lying between them. This CDR3 has 16 amino acids. CDR1 and CDR2 from the germline V gene are ENHRY and SYGVKD. The CDR3 spells CAISLERTLSYNEQFF. The CDR3 DNA sequence: TGTGCCATCAGTTTGGAGCGGACCCTCTCCTACAATGAGCAGTTCTTC.

At least ten counts were recorded for this clonotype. J is TRBJ2-1 and V is TRBV20-1; 12 bases line up with TRBD2. There are 14 residues in the CDR3. Trimming at V came to 1 base and at J to 9 bases, leaving 4 bases not matched to a gene. Germline CDR1 DFQATT, CDR2 SNEGSKA (reference sequence). The chain's CDR3 is CSARGLAGGFEQFF. The CDR3 DNA sequence: TGCAGTGCTAGAGGGCTAGCGGGGGGGTTTGAGCAGTTCTTC.

This clonotype was picked up many times. The chain employs TRBV5-1 and TRBJ1-1, with 7 positions matching TRBD1. The length of the CDR3 is 15 residues. Per the germline V gene, CDR1 is SGHRS and CDR2 is YFSETQ. The V and J ends lost 0 bases and 5 bases, in that order; junction bases with no gene match: 7. The CDR3 sequence is CASSLGPSGGTEAFF. The DNA of the CDR3 is TGCGCCAGCAGCTTGGGGCCCTCAGGGGGTACTGAAGCTTTCTTT.

V gene TRBV11-1 combines with J gene TRBJ2-3, with 12 positions matching TRBD2. The V segment lost 4 bases and the J segment 1 base; nucleotides outside the gene matches: 0. The CDR3 has 15 amino acids. Germline-derived CDR1 and CDR2 are SGHAT and FQDESV (reference sequence). CDR3 residues: CASSWTSGGTDTQYF. DNA for the CDR3: TGTGCCAGCAGCTGGACTAGCGGGGGCACAGATACGCAGTATTTT.

This clonotype was picked up many times. The chain uses TRBV6-1 and TRBJ1-5, with a weak D call TRBD1 (5 bases). Germline V lookup: CDR1 MNHNS, CDR2 SASEGT. V was clipped by 8 bases and J by 9 bases, with 14 bases between them. The CDR3 is 12 amino acids. This chain's CDR3 is CASGGATGPQHF. The CDR3 coding sequence is TGTGCCAGCGGAGGGGCCACGGGGCCCCAGCATTTT.

This clonotype was recorded at least ten times. This chain connects TRBV7-7 to TRBJ2-5; D not resolved. Per germline, CDR1 SSHAT and CDR2 FNYEAQ (reference sequence). Trimming cost V 5 bases and J 0 bases, with 10 bases left between them. The CDR3 sequence is 14 residues long. The CDR3 coding sequence is TGTGCCAGCAGCCCAGGCCTGTACCAAGAGACCCAGTACTTC. Its protein product is CASSPGLYQETQYF.

This clonotype was recorded at least ten times. This rearrangement joins TRBV7-2 to TRBJ2-1; 8 bases agree with TRBD2. V was clipped by 6 bases and J by 9 bases; unmatched bases: 13. Germline assignment: CDR1 SGHTA and CDR2 FQGNSA. The CDR3 sequence is 15 residues long. The CDR3 nucleotides read TGTGCCAGCAGGCCCCTAGCGGGTTCCCCGGGTGAGCAGTTCTTC. This translates into CASRPLAGSPGEQFF.

The rearrangement joins TRBV7-3 to TRBJ2-3; 8 bases map to TRBD2. V trimming: 5 bases; J trimming: 1 base; junction bases outside the gene matches: 5. CDR1 is SGHTA, CDR2 FQGTGA, per germline. The CDR3 consists of 15 residues. In DNA form, the CDR3 reads TGTGCCAGCAGCCCCCCGGGGGGGGGCACAGATACGCAGTATTTT. This encodes CASSPPGGGTDTQYF.

In its sample, this clonotype was seen once. The CDR3 protein is CSARPGLAGINEQFF. DNA of the CDR3: TGCAGTGCTAGACCGGGACTAGCGGGGATAAATGAGCAGTTCTTC. The gene calls are TRBV20-1 and TRBJ2-1; 13 nucleotides match TRBD2. This CDR3 is built from 15 residues. The V gene's germline CDR1 is DFQATT and CDR2 SNEGSKA (reference sequence). V dropped 2 bases and J dropped 7; count of bases not matched to a gene: 5.